Listed below are T cell receptor beta chains from one sample, sequenced in a study of vaccination and CD4 T cells after COVID-19. TCRdb ran MiXCR on the PCR reads and lists one entry per CDR3 protein. The data show 25,000 to 30,000 distinct CDR3 sequences, 50% seen once. What these receptors recognize is not known. This material consisted of CD4+ T cells from blood, cultured in vitro, taken before SARS-CoV-2 vaccination. The receptor source for this set is a human donor who received a COVID-19 vaccine. The CDR3 runs from the conserved cysteine through the conserved F or W. A D gene is named only where the DNA matches it firmly. Size tells how often a clone was seen (once, few, many) or the class of an expanded clone, and some rows leave it out.

-	TRBV20-1	TRBD2	TRBJ2-5	CSARLALQETQYF	TGCAGTGCTCGACTAGCGCTCCAAGAGACCCAGTACTTC
-	TRBV12-3/TRBV12-4	-	TRBJ1-2	CASSFNGVSYGYTF	TGTGCCAGCAGTTTCAATGGGGTTAGCTATGGCTACACCTTC
-	TRBV30	-	TRBJ1-1	CAWTYTAEGEAFF	TGTGCCTGGACCTACACCGCCGAGGGTGAAGCTTTCTTT
few	TRBV25-1	-	TRBJ1-6	CASSDSRGNNSPLHF	TGTGCCAGCAGTGATAGCAGGGGTAATAATTCACCCCTCCACTTT
few	TRBV20-1	-	TRBJ1-2	CSARLPTGVSGYTF	TGCAGTGCTAGATTACCCACGGGGGTGAGCGGCTACACCTTC
medium-sized	TRBV5-4	-	TRBJ2-7	CASSSGTSEEQYF	TGTGCCAGCAGCTCCGGGACATCGGAAGAGCAGTACTTC
-	TRBV5-5	TRBD1	TRBJ1-2	CASSSPGQGYLYGYTF	TGTGCCAGCAGCTCCCCGGGACAGGGATATCTCTATGGCTACACCTTC
-	TRBV12-5	TRBD1	TRBJ1-6	CASGLVLTGQGESPLHF	TGTGCTAGTGGTTTGGTCCTCACGGGACAGGGAGAATCACCCCTCCACTTT
few	TRBV27	-	TRBJ1-3	CASSLKRGNTIYF	TGTGCCAGCAGTCTAAAAAGGGGAAACACCATATATTTT
few	TRBV7-9	-	TRBJ2-5	CASSLTRQVQETQYF	TGTGCCAGCAGCTTAACCCGACAGGTCCAAGAGACCCAGTACTTC
few	TRBV27	TRBD1	TRBJ2-3	CASSSPGTVTDTQYF	TGTGCCAGCAGTTCCCCCGGGACAGTCACAGATACGCAGTATTTT
-	TRBV18	TRBD1	TRBJ1-2	CASSSSSRQGAHGYTF	TGTGCCAGCTCGTCTTCTAGTCGACAGGGGGCTCATGGCTACACCTTC
-	TRBV27	TRBD2	TRBJ2-7	CASSLRGTGVAGEQYF	TGTGCCAGCAGTTTACGAGGAACGGGGGTAGCGGGCGAGCAGTACTTC
-	TRBV5-4	-	TRBJ2-7	CASSLVAGGSYEQYF	TGTGCCAGCAGCTTGGTGGCAGGAGGCTCCTACGAGCAGTACTTC
few	TRBV20-1	TRBD1	TRBJ1-5	CSAGKDRESQPQHF	TGCAGTGCTGGTAAGGACAGGGAATCCCAGCCCCAGCATTTT
few	TRBV30	-	TRBJ2-1	CAWCGSSYNEQFF	TGTGCCTGGTGCGGTAGCTCCTACAATGAGCAGTTCTTC
-	TRBV21-1	-	TRBJ2-3	CASSKDTLGQVTDTQYF	TGTGCCAGCAGCAAAGATACCCTGGGACAGGTCACAGATACGCAGTATTTT
few	TRBV2	-	TRBJ1-5	CASRGFSGQPQHF	TGTGCCAGCAGAGGATTTTCCGGTCAGCCCCAGCATTTT
-	TRBV12-3/TRBV12-4	-	TRBJ2-3	CASSLARGGTQRPSTDTQYF	TGTGCCAGCAGTTTAGCGCGCGGGGGCACACAACGGCCTAGCACAGATACGCAGTATTTT
-	TRBV10-3	-	TRBJ1-2	CATWGDTYYGYTF	TGTGCCACCTGGGGGGACACCTACTATGGCTACACCTTC
-	TRBV3-1	-	TRBJ1-2	CASSQDAGRVDGYTF	TGTGCCAGCAGCCAAGACGCCGGCAGGGTCGATGGCTACACCTTC
-	TRBV6-1	-	TRBJ2-7	CASREAGAVYEQYF	TGTGCCAGCAGGGAGGCAGGGGCCGTCTACGAGCAGTACTTC
-	TRBV6-1	-	TRBJ2-5	CASSNGVVETQYF	TGTGCCAGCAGTAACGGGGTGGTAGAGACCCAGTACTTC
few	TRBV20-1	-	TRBJ2-5	CSATRTGARETQYF	TGCAGTGCTACCAGGACGGGGGCGCGAGAGACCCAGTACTTC
-	TRBV6-1	-	TRBJ1-6	CGSSGSSVSDSPLHF	TGTGGCAGCAGTGGCAGCTCAGTCAGCGATTCACCCCTCCACTTT
-	TRBV11-3	TRBD1	TRBJ2-6	CASSLGQRGANVLTF	TGTGCCAGCAGCTTGGGACAGAGGGGGGCCAACGTCCTGACTTTC
few	TRBV19	-	TRBJ1-5	CASSDPQLSNQPQHF	TGTGCCAGTAGCGACCCTCAGCTAAGCAATCAGCCCCAGCATTTT
few	TRBV3-1	-	TRBJ1-2	CASSPPGARHNYGYTF	TGTGCCAGCAGCCCCCCAGGGGCACGACATAACTATGGCTACACCTTC
-	TRBV6-1	TRBD2	TRBJ2-5	CASRSTSGGAWETQYF	TGTGCCAGCAGGAGTACTAGCGGGGGGGCGTGGGAGACCCAGTACTTC
-	TRBV19	-	TRBJ1-1	CATGQLNTEAFF	TGTGCCACCGGACAGCTGAACACTGAAGCTTTCTTT
few	TRBV24-1	-	TRBJ2-3	CATSPTGTDTQYF	TGTGCCACCAGCCCGACAGGCACAGATACGCAGTATTTT
few	TRBV15	TRBD1	TRBJ1-2	CATSRTSQGIGYTF	TGTGCCACCAGCAGAACCTCACAGGGGATAGGCTACACCTTC
few	TRBV12-3/TRBV12-4	-	TRBJ2-6	CASRPARRAYSGANVLTF	TGTGCCAGCAGGCCAGCGCGAAGAGCCTACTCTGGGGCCAACGTCCTGACTTTC
-	TRBV5-1	TRBD1	TRBJ1-6	CASSLTSTQGDNSPLHF	TGCGCCAGCAGCTTGACCTCAACTCAGGGGGATAATTCACCCCTCCACTTT
few	TRBV15	TRBD2	TRBJ2-5	CATTQDRAGGETQYF	TGTGCCACCACGCAGGATAGGGCGGGAGGAGAGACCCAGTACTTC
-	TRBV2	-	TRBJ2-7	CASSEDSLSSYEQYF	TGTGCCAGCAGTGAAGACTCCTTAAGCTCCTACGAGCAGTACTTC